These 9 T cell receptor beta chains originate from one sample sequenced in a study of blood T cell repertoires in COVID-19. Using immunoSEQ multiplex PCR, the repertoire was profiled, and TCRdb retains in-frame clones only, with some absent. Among around 300,000 clones listed, around nine tenths were seen once. Sequencing was performed on peripheral blood. Source of these receptors: a man aged 45 to 65 with acute or convalescent COVID-19.

The chain uses TRBV5-6 and TRBJ1-5, with D hard to call. The CDR3 runs 15 residues. Germline assignment: CDR1 SGHDT and CDR2 YYEEEE. Trimming took off 2 bases at V and 3 bases at J, with 12 bases between the two ends. CDR3 sequence reads: CASSLYRTNNQPQHF. The CDR3 DNA sequence: TGTGCCAGCAGCTTATATCGGACTAACAATCAGCCCCAGCATTTT.

The chain is built from TRBV7-3 and TRBJ2-1, with 8 bases aligning to TRBD2. J gave up 6 bases and V 5 bases, and 12 bases lay outside the gene matches. CDR3 length: 16 residues. Per the germline V gene, CDR1 is SGHTA and CDR2 is FQGTGA. CDR3 nucleotides: TGTGCCAGCAGCCCCAGTACCAGCGGGGGATTCAATGAGCAGTTCTTC. Protein product: CASSPSTSGGFNEQFF. Together with reference TRBV7-3 and TRBJ2-1, the CDR3 gives the full variable domain: GAGVSQTPSNKVTEKGKYVELRCDPISGHTALYWYRQSLGQGPEFLIYFQGTGAADDSGLPNDRFFAVRPEGSVSTLKIQRTERGDSAVYLCASSPSTSGGFNEQFFGPGTRLTVL.

The V call is TRBV7-9, the J call TRBJ2-2, with D possibly matching TRBD2 (6 bases). The V end was cut by 5 bases, the J end by 5 bases, with 21 bases between. The V gene's germline CDR1 is SEHNR and CDR2 FQNEAQ (reference sequence). The CDR3 is 17 residues long. CDR3 nucleotide sequence: TGTGCCAGCAGCCCGGCGGGGTTGGTCTTGGGGACCGGGGAGCTGTTTTTT. The encoded protein is CASSPAGLVLGTGELFF.

This chain links TRBV6-5 with TRBJ2-1; D may be TRBD2 (6 bases). Germline V lookup: CDR1 MNHEY, CDR2 SVGAGI. Trimming shortened V by 4 bases and J by 5 bases, and 18 bases separated the two germline ends. This CDR3 spans 16 amino acids. The CDR3 loop reads CASSSSWGDMNNEQFF. As DNA, the CDR3 is TGTGCCAGCAGTTCCTCGTGGGGGGATATGAACAATGAGCAGTTCTTC.

This clone showed up just once. The chain carries TRBV12-5 and TRBJ1-5, with a possible D match to TRBD1 (5 bases). V lost 2 bases to trimming and J lost 1 base, with 15 bases between them. The CDR3 length is 17 residues. The germline V gene encodes CDR1 LGHNT and CDR2 FRNRAP. The DNA of the CDR3 is TGTGCTAGTGGTTTGTTGGTCCCAGGGCAAAGCAATCAGCCCCAGCATTTT. It specifies CASGLLVPGQSNQPQHF.

This sequence joins TRBV3-1 (or the pseudogene TRBV3-2) and TRBJ1-4; no clear D gene. The CDR3 contains 14 residues. Germline CDR1 reads LGHDT; CDR2 reads YNNKEL (reference sequence). V was shortened by 7 bases and J by 8 bases, with 17 bases between the two germline ends. CDR3 region: CASNNPGRREKLFF. CDR3 bases: TGTGCCAGCAACAACCCAGGACGGAGGGAAAAACTGTTTTTT.

The rearrangement uses TRBV3-1 (or the pseudogene TRBV3-2) and TRBJ2-2, with TRBD1 matching over 9 bases. Germline CDR1 LGHDT, CDR2 YNNKEL (reference sequence). The CDR3 sequence is 16 residues long. After removal of 4 bases from V and 5 bases from J, the junction contained 8 bases not matched to a gene. DNA of the CDR3: TGTGCCAGCAGCCGAGGACAGGGGATAGGAACCGGGGAGCTGTTTTTT. It codes for CASSRGQGIGTGELFF.

This clone was detected only a few times. The chain combines TRBV5-5 with TRBJ2-1; no firm D call. Germline V gene data show CDR1 as SGHKS and CDR2 as YYEKEE (reference sequence). The CDR3 sequence is 12 residues long. V was shortened by 4 bases and J by 4 bases, with 6 bases between the two germline ends. This chain's CDR3 is CASSPEYNEQFF. Here the CDR3 DNA reads TGTGCCAGCAGCCCCGAGTACAATGAGCAGTTCTTC.

The chain has TRBV6-6 and TRBJ2-2; 12 positions match TRBD2. This CDR3 has 16 amino acids. Looked up from germline, CDR1 is MNHNY and CDR2 is SVGAGI (reference sequence). V dropped 6 bases and J dropped 5; count of bases not matched to a gene: 7. CDR3 sequence reads: CASSPPGTSGTGELFF. The CDR3 DNA is TGTGCCAGCAGCCCCCCCGGGACTAGCGGGACCGGGGAGCTGTTTTTT.